These 30 T cell receptor beta chains share one sample of origin, sequenced in a study of human T cells and chemical hapten exposure. The time point here: patch test 1, 2 weeks after DPC sensitization. Specified treatment: therapeutic diphenylcyclopropenone sensitization with weekly scalp DPC. TCRdb re-analysed the RACE reads in MiXCR, keeping a single row per CDR3 protein. Of roughly 380,000 distinct CDR3 sequences listed, approximately 4.4% are singletons. The sample consisted of whole blood, taken in connection with sensitization to the hapten diphenylcyclopropenone (DPC). The source is a woman aged 50 to 60 with alopecia areata. Some clones in this sample may be carry-over from other donors' samples.

In DNA form, the CDR3 reads TGTGCCAGCAGCCTCCGGACAGGGTTGCCTTTCTTT. Protein sequence: CASSLRTGLPFF. The chain links TRBV7-6 to TRBJ1-1; 8 bases agree with TRBD1. The CDR3 has 12 amino acids. Germline CDR1 SGHVS, CDR2 FNYEAQ. Trimming removed 5 bases from V and 12 bases from J; junction bases left unmatched: 8.

V and J are TRBV6-5 and TRBJ1-1; D is ambiguous. V lost 6 bases, J lost 6 bases, and 11 bases lay in between. This CDR3 is built from 12 residues. CDR1 and CDR2 from the germline V gene are MNHEY and SVGAGI. DNA of the CDR3: TGTGCCAGCAGACCTTCCGGGTCTGAAGCTTTCTTT. Translating gives CASRPSGSEAFF.

V gene TRBV20-1 combines with J gene TRBJ2-5; D not certain. V was shortened by 1 base and J by 1 base, with 4 bases between the two germline ends. Germline V gives CDR1 DFQATT, CDR2 SNEGSKA (reference sequence). The CDR3 is 12 residues long. The CDR3 is CSARGGQETQYF. CDR3 DNA sequence: TGCAGTGCTAGAGGGGGCCAAGAGACCCAGTACTTC.

There are a few counts of this clonotype. This chain connects TRBV20-1 to TRBJ2-3, with no clear D. Per the germline V gene, CDR1 is DFQATT and CDR2 is SNEGSKA (reference sequence). Trimming removed 3 bases from V and 0 bases from J, with 19 bases in between. There are 17 residues in the CDR3. CDR3 bases: TGCAGTGCTAGCCCCCCTTTGCGTATCACTAGCACAGATACGCAGTATTTT. Protein product: CSASPPLRITSTDTQYF.

V gene TRBV7-2 combines with J gene TRBJ2-7, with no clear D. CDR1 SGHTA and CDR2 FQGNSA come from the germline V gene. Trimming stripped 4 bases from V and 5 bases from J, with 9 bases between. The CDR3 totals 12 residues. CDR3 protein: CASSSSKHEQYF. The DNA of the CDR3 is TGTGCCAGCAGCTCCTCCAAGCACGAGCAGTACTTC.

The chain carries TRBV12-3 or TRBV12-4 and TRBJ2-5, with D possibly being TRBD2 (5 bases). Trimming left V 6 bases short and J 5 bases short, with 16 bases between. This CDR3 comprises 14 residues. The CDR3 here is CASSSATTGETQYF. The CDR3 nucleotides read TGTGCCAGCAGCTCAGCTACAACGGGGGAGACCCAGTACTTC.

This clonotype has a handful of counts. This chain joins TRBV9 and TRBJ1-6, with 10 bases fitting TRBD1. This CDR3 spans 15 amino acids. The germline gives CDR1 SGDLS, CDR2 YYNGEE. After removal of 0 bases from V and 7 bases from J, the junction contained 1 base not matched to a gene. The CDR3 region has the DNA TGTGCCAGCAGCGTAGGGGACAGGGGCAATTCACCCCTCCACTTT. The encoded protein is CASSVGDRGNSPLHF.

The chain combines TRBV5-1 with TRBJ2-7; 8 bases are a match to TRBD1. The CDR3 sequence is 14 residues long. Germline V gene sequence: CDR1 SGHRS, CDR2 YFSETQ. With V trimmed by 4 bases and J by 3 bases, 6 bases remained unmatched. The CDR3 protein is CASSPGQEFYEQYF. In nucleotides, the CDR3 is TGCGCCAGCAGCCCGGGACAGGAGTTCTACGAGCAGTACTTC.

This clonotype was detected many times. The V gene is TRBV4-3, the J gene TRBJ1-5; D is undetermined. The V gene lost 0 bases and the J gene lost 5 bases, with 11 bases spanning the gap. The length of the CDR3 is 15 residues. Per germline, CDR1 LGHNA and CDR2 YSLEER. The CDR3 DNA sequence: TGCGCCAGCAGCCAAGATACGGGGAGGGATCAGCCCCAGCATTTT. The encoded protein is CASSQDTGRDQPQHF.

The V and J genes are TRBV27 and TRBJ2-7; 7 bases match TRBD1. Germline lookup yields CDR1 MNHEY and CDR2 SMNVEV (reference sequence). This CDR3 contains 14 residues. Trimming took 6 bases from V and 7 from J; bases not matched to a gene: 12. CDR3 coding DNA: TGTGCCAGCAGCTCACTCGACAGGGCTGGGGAGCAGTACTTC. This sequence encodes CASSSLDRAGEQYF.

This clonotype appeared many times. J is TRBJ2-3 and V is TRBV7-8; no clear D gene. This CDR3 comprises 12 residues. CDR1 and CDR2 from the germline V gene are SGHVS and FQNEAQ. Between the trimmed V and J ends, which lost 3 bases and 4 bases, there was a span of 5 bases. The DNA for the CDR3 is TGTGCCAGCAGCTTCCGGGCAGATACGCAGTATTTT. The encoded protein is CASSFRADTQYF.

This clonotype appeared many times. J is TRBJ1-2 and V is TRBV6-5; 9 bases match TRBD1. CDR1 MNHEY and CDR2 SVGAGI come from the germline V gene. CDR3 length: 16 amino acids. After removal of 2 bases from V and 7 bases from J, the junction contained 11 bases not matched to a gene. DNA of the CDR3: TGTGCCAGCAGTTACGGCGATGGGACAGGGTCAATTGGCTACACCTTC. Translated, it gives CASSYGDGTGSIGYTF.

This clonotype was found many times. The chain employs TRBV6-5 and TRBJ2-7; D possibly corresponds to TRBD2 (6 bases). Germline V gene lookup returns CDR1 MNHEY and CDR2 SVGAGI. Trimming stripped 7 bases from V and 2 bases from J, with 21 bases between. There are 16 residues in the CDR3. The chain's CDR3 is CASTRYRALATYEQYF. The CDR3 DNA follows: TGTGCCAGCACCCGGTACCGGGCGCTAGCGACCTACGAGCAGTACTTC.

This clonotype has a count of ten or more. The rearrangement uses TRBV20-1 and TRBJ2-1, with D perhaps matching TRBD2 (6 bases). The CDR3 sequence is 15 residues long. The germline V gene has CDR1 DFQATT and CDR2 SNEGSKA (reference sequence). V lost 0 bases to trimming and J lost 1 base, with 10 bases between them. CDR3 nucleotide sequence: TGCAGTGCTAGAGATCTGGGGAGGTCCTACAATGAGCAGTTCTTC. Encoded protein: CSARDLGRSYNEQFF.

This clonotype was observed at least ten times. The rearrangement uses TRBV14 and TRBJ1-2; 8 bases are a match to TRBD1. With 4 bases clipped from V and 8 bases from J, the junction kept 6 bases outside the gene matches. This CDR3 is built from 13 residues. Germline loops: CDR1 SGHDN, CDR2 FVKESK. The CDR3 reads CASSPGQGWGYTF. The CDR3 coding sequence is TGTGCCAGCAGCCCAGGACAGGGATGGGGCTACACCTTC.

This clonotype was seen at least ten times. The rearrangement joins TRBV12-3 or TRBV12-4 to TRBJ2-3, with 8 positions matching TRBD2. J lost 5 bases, V lost 3 bases, and 7 bases had no gene match. The CDR3 covers 15 residues. The CDR3, as DNA: TGTGCCAGCAGTTTCGTCACGGGGGGGCGAGATACGCAGTATTTT. Translated: CASSFVTGGRDTQYF.

This clonotype was found a few times. This chain links TRBV9 with TRBJ2-5; tentatively, D is TRBD1 (6 bases). The germline V and J ends were trimmed by 0 bases and 4 bases, with 10 bases remaining between them. The CDR3 runs 14 residues. Germline assignment: CDR1 SGDLS and CDR2 YYNGEE. This CDR3 is CASSVAGARETQYF. The DNA for the CDR3 is TGTGCCAGCAGCGTAGCAGGGGCGAGAGAGACCCAGTACTTC.

In its sample, this clonotype was seen a few times. This rearrangement joins TRBV4-1 to TRBJ1-4; 7 nucleotides match TRBD1. This CDR3 spans 13 amino acids. The germline V gene encodes CDR1 MGHRA and CDR2 YSYEKL. Trimming cost V 11 bases and J 10 bases; bases outside gene matches: 13. The CDR3 sequence is CAGSTGAAGKLFF. CDR3 bases: TGCGCCGGTTCAACAGGGGCCGCAGGAAAACTGTTTTTT.

This clonotype was recorded at least ten times. The chain uses TRBV4-1 and TRBJ1-1, with 9 nucleotides matching TRBD1. Trimming removed 4 bases from V and 0 bases from J; junction bases left unmatched: 3. Germline V CDR1 and CDR2: MGHRA, YSYEKL. CDR3 length: 15 residues. Here the CDR3 DNA reads TGCGCCAGCAGCCCTGGGACAGGGCTGAACACTGAAGCTTTCTTT. Its protein product is CASSPGTGLNTEAFF.

This clonotype was found many times. This chain links TRBV30 with TRBJ2-6; a possible D gene is TRBD2 (5 bases). This CDR3 has 18 residues. Trimming cost V 3 bases and J 2 bases, with 20 bases left between them. CDR1 is GTSNPN and CDR2 is SVGIG in the germline V gene (reference sequence). CDR3 loop: CAWRGRRPGGPGANVLTF. Here the CDR3 DNA reads TGTGCCTGGAGGGGTAGGAGGCCTGGTGGGCCTGGGGCCAACGTCCTGACTTTC.

The J gene is TRBJ2-7, the V gene TRBV28, with D possibly matching TRBD1 (6 bases). The germline V gene has CDR1 MDHEN and CDR2 SYDVKM. The CDR3 covers 14 residues. Trimming cost V 4 bases and J 6 bases, with 16 bases left between them. CDR3 sequence: CASSYGTTLAEQYF. In DNA form, the CDR3 reads TGTGCCAGCAGTTACGGGACAACTCTCGCCGAGCAGTACTTC.

A few counts support this clonotype. The gene calls are TRBV2 and TRBJ2-1; D assignment may be TRBD1 or TRBD2 (5 bases each). Germline-derived CDR1 and CDR2 are SNHLY and FYNNEI. The V end was cut by 8 bases, the J end by 3 bases, with 14 bases between. The CDR3 loop spans 14 amino acids. In nucleotides, the CDR3 is TGTGCCAGCCTTGCATGGGGGAGCTACAATGAGCAGTTCTTC. Translated: CASLAWGSYNEQFF. Full variable domain (missing parts from reference TRBV2 and TRBJ2-1): EPEVTQTPSHQVTQMGQEVILRCVPISNHLYFYWYRQILGQKVEFLVSFYNNEISEKSEIFDDQFSVERPDGSNFTLKIRSTKLEDSAMYFCASLAWGSYNEQFFGPGTRLTVL.

This clonotype showed up just a few times. The V and J genes are TRBV12-3 or TRBV12-4 and TRBJ2-3; TRBD2 matches 15 bases. The CDR3 runs 18 residues. After removal of 5 bases from V and 0 bases from J, the junction contained 6 bases not matched to a gene. This chain's CDR3 is CASSAGLAGGRSTDTQYF. CDR3 bases: TGTGCCAGCAGTGCGGGACTAGCGGGGGGCAGGAGCACAGATACGCAGTATTTT.

In this sample, this clonotype turned up many times. The chain couples TRBV7-9 to TRBJ2-7; 14 bases are shared with TRBD2. CDR1 and CDR2 from the germline V gene are SEHNR and FQNEAQ (reference sequence). V lost 5 bases and J lost 6; bases outside the gene matches: 9. CDR3 length equals 16 residues. This CDR3 is CASSPGLAGARGEQYF. Here the CDR3 DNA reads TGTGCCAGCAGCCCGGGACTAGCGGGAGCGCGGGGCGAGCAGTACTTC.

This clonotype turned up a few times. V and J are TRBV11-3 and TRBJ2-1, with 14 positions matching TRBD2. This CDR3 has 17 residues. Trimming took 4 bases from V and 4 from J; bases not matched to a gene: 6. Germline assignment: CDR1 SGHNT and CDR2 YENEEA. CDR3 nucleotide sequence: TGTGCCAGCAGCTCCGGGACTAGCGGGAGTGGGTACAATGAGCAGTTCTTC. Protein sequence: CASSSGTSGSGYNEQFF.

The chain joins TRBV4-3 to TRBJ2-1; possible D gene TRBD2, 5 bases. V gave up 0 bases and J gave up 3 bases, with 18 bases separating them. Germline CDR1 reads LGHNA; CDR2 reads YSLEER. This CDR3 comprises 18 residues. The CDR3 sequence: CASSQDPWALDNYNEQFF. For the CDR3, the DNA is TGCGCCAGCAGCCAAGATCCTTGGGCACTAGATAACTACAATGAGCAGTTCTTC.

This clonotype was detected a few times. The chain is built from TRBV14 and TRBJ2-3, with 7 bases matching TRBD1. Germline-derived CDR1 and CDR2 are SGHDN and FVKESK. This CDR3 region has 19 residues. V lost 4 bases and J lost 2; bases outside the gene matches: 18. Here the CDR3 DNA reads TGTGCCAGCAGCCTCGACAGGGCCTCCCTACTATCGCCCACAGATACGCAGTATTTT. This codes for CASSLDRASLLSPTDTQYF.

This clonotype was recorded many times. The V and J genes are TRBV20-1 and TRBJ1-1; 7 bases are a match to TRBD1. The CDR3 spans 15 residues. The germline CDR1 and CDR2 sequences are DFQATT and SNEGSKA (reference sequence). Trimming cost V 2 bases and J 0 bases; bases outside gene matches: 6. The CDR3 nucleotides are TGCAGTGCTAGACCCCGGGACAGCTTGAACACTGAAGCTTTCTTT. Protein: CSARPRDSLNTEAFF.

The CDR3 reads CASSLVGYTEAFF. CDR3 nucleotides: TGTGCCAGCAGTTTGGTGGGTTACACTGAAGCTTTCTTT. This chain links TRBV28 with TRBJ1-1; D gene ambiguous. Germline lookup yields CDR1 MDHEN and CDR2 SYDVKM. Trimming cost V 3 bases and J 3 bases, with 8 bases left between them. This CDR3 contains 13 residues.

CDR3 loop: CASSLWGLNEAFF. The DNA of the CDR3 is TGTGCCAGCAGTTTATGGGGACTGAATGAAGCTTTCTTT. This chain links TRBV12-3 or TRBV12-4 with TRBJ1-1, with D perhaps TRBD1 (5 bases). V was cut by 2 bases and J by 7 bases, with 11 bases left in between. This CDR3 is 13 amino acids long.